This T cell receptor (beta chain) was recovered during a study of T cell responses to AZD1222 COVID-19 vaccine (dated by TCRdb to the early 2020s). Broadly, across the study: AZD1222 recipients given second doses at about 4 weeks or at about 12 weeks were pooled, since spike-specific TCR depth and breadth were not found to differ between the two schedules. A total of 233 trial participants underwent TCR sequencing, of whom roughly 210 received two doses of AZD1222 and some 25 received two doses of the MenACWY control vaccine. Trial participants were enrolled by age into 18-55, 56-69 and 70-plus year subgroups, with approximately 150, 28 and 58 TCR-sequenced participants respectively.

Study-wide findings and limitations: In the small 56-69-year group, the increase in depth fell short of significance, most likely because of low power. Most participants were white British and females outnumbered males, and the authors suggested that clonal diversity may have been underestimated. The whole spike protein was spanned by vaccine-associated CD4 TCRs, and dominant responses were seen in regions 160-218 and 743-854. Because no day 14 peak-response samples were available, the repertoires could be characterized only after the peak T cell response. Reportedly, close to half of the unique spike-specific TCRs recognized epitopes lying outside the regions that are mutated in the B.1.351 and B.1.1.7 variants. Only five to seven AZD1222 recipients were SARS-CoV-2 seropositive at baseline, limiting conclusions about previously exposed vaccinees. After two AZD1222 doses, both the breadth and the depth of spike-specific TCRs were significantly higher than at day 0 and than in MenACWY recipients.

Sample time point, as interpreted from the label and publication: baseline before first vaccination. The vaccinee samples were drawn from two UK trials, COV001 and COV002, one of which was a single-blind randomized controlled phase 2/3 trial testing AZD1222 (ChAdOx1 nCoV-19) in healthy adults. For TCRbeta chain sequencing, PBMC samples were collected from trial participants at day 0 and at day 28 after the second dose. A word on this clone: No antigen is known for it. No qualities accompany the bases; no much larger clone lies one base away.

The CDR3 regions of human TCRbeta chains were analyzed by immunosequencing. From the authors' description of their analysis: Repertoire TCRs were matched against a reference library of SARS-CoV-2-specific TCRs generated with the MIRA antigen-specificity platform. Breadth was defined as the fraction of unique TCRs that were SARS-CoV-2-associated, and depth was defined as the fraction of total T cells that were SARS-CoV-2-associated. Using the MIRA data, each spike-specific TCR was mapped to the spike region that the TCR reacts to and placed in a CD4 or CD8 class. Log10-transformed breadth and depth values were compared by one-way ANOVA with Sidak's multiple comparisons tests. The table comes from immuneACCESS by way of TCRdb, which keeps in-frame sequences with V and J called. Part of the clones is missing from these tables; in studies checked, under half for an unresolved V gene and the rest for unknown reasons. V and J calls and clone size come straight from that table; D and trimming were deduced from the DNA. Recorded for this sample are 120,000 to 150,000 clones; about 87% of them occurred a single time. The leading ten clones occupy roughly 15% of the sample.

The junction carries 8 bases between V and J, which are trimmed by 1 base and 0 bases respectively. From cysteine to phenylalanine, the CDR3 is 15 amino acids long. Only the CDR3 DNA is retained, 45 bases long and in frame from the first base. CDR1 and CDR2 are read off the germline V gene (reference sequence) as SEHNR and FQNEAQ. The receptor chain draws on TRBV7-9 and TRBJ2-3; a tentative D call is TRBD1 (6 bases match). The receptor's source is an adult in good health. Sequenced here: peripheral blood, sampled on day 0 of AZD1222 vaccination. The CDR3 region: CASSLVQGSTDTQYF. The DNA is as follows: TGTGCCAGCAGCTTAGTCCAGGGGAGCACAGATACGCAGTATTTT. Reference TRBV7-9 and TRBJ2-3 proteins supply the regions before and after the CDR3; the full variable domain is: DTGVSQNPRHKITKRGQNVTFRCDPISEHNRLYWYRQTLGQGPEFLTYFQNEAQLEKSRLLSDRFSAERPKGSFSTLEIQRTEQGDSAMYLCASSLVQGSTDTQYFGPGTRLTVL.